This is a list of T cell receptor beta chains from one sample in a study of early T cells in non-severe SARS-CoV-2 infection. MiXCR, run by TCRdb on the 5' RACE reads, gives a single entry per CDR3 protein. The sample gives roughly 70,000 distinct CDR3 sequences, around 13% of which show up once; about 8.5% is in the top ten. Sequencing was performed on whole blood. The receptor source for this set is an adult who was a healthcare worker with PCR-confirmed SARS-CoV-2 infection or an uninfected control (not recorded which). Each CDR3 is given with its conserved first and last residue. D genes are given only for firm matches. Expanded clones are given a class, and other clones once, few, many or no size at all.

-	TRBV6-2/TRBV6-3	15	TRBJ1-2	-	TGTGCCAGCAGTAATCCAGGGAGATCTAACTATGGCTACACCTTC	CASSNPGRSNYGYTF
many	TRBV29-1	12	TRBJ2-1	TRBD2	TGCAGCGTTGAAGGATCAGGACTAGCGGGAGTCTTC	CSVEGSGLAGVF
few	TRBV7-3	16	TRBJ2-3	TRBD2	TGTGCCAGCAGCTTCGGACTAGCGGCTAGCACAGATACGCAGTATTTT	CASSFGLAASTDTQYF
-	TRBV24-1	16	TRBJ2-6	-	TGTGCCACCAGTGATTACAGGGTATCTGGGGCCAACGTCCTGACTTTC	CATSDYRVSGANVLTF
many	TRBV28	13	TRBJ2-1	-	TGTGCCAGCAGTCCCGTTTCATTTGGTGAGCAGTTCTTC	CASSPVSFGEQFF
many	TRBV5-1	15	TRBJ2-7	-	TGCGCCAGCAGCTTGTATGGCAGGGAATCTCCTGGGCAGTACTTC	CASSLYGRESPGQYF
-	TRBV28	14	TRBJ1-4	-	TGTGCCAGCAGTTTAGGGGGTTGGGGTGAAAAACTGTTTTTT	CASSLGGWGEKLFF
many	TRBV28	15	TRBJ2-7	-	TGTGCCAGCAGGTCTCTGGGGAGAGAATCCAACGAGCAGTACTTC	CASRSLGRESNEQYF
few	TRBV18	13	TRBJ2-3	-	TGTGCCAGCTCACCATCCGGCGCAGATACGCAGTATTTT	CASSPSGADTQYF
many	TRBV7-3	13	TRBJ2-7	-	TGTGCCAGCAGCTTAACGCAGGGCTACGAGCAGTACTTC	CASSLTQGYEQYF
many	TRBV12-3/TRBV12-4	14	TRBJ2-7	-	TGTGCCAGCAGTTTTCCCCCGGGCTCCTACGAGCAGTACTTC	CASSFPPGSYEQYF
-	TRBV5-1	16	TRBJ2-1	TRBD2	TGCGCCAGCAGCTCGGGACTAGCGGGAGGGTACAATGAGCAGTTCTTC	CASSSGLAGGYNEQFF
many	TRBV29-1	12	TRBJ1-2	-	TGCAGCGTTGACGGGATTGGGTATGGCTACACCTTC	CSVDGIGYGYTF
many	TRBV29-1	11	TRBJ2-1	-	TGCAGCGGGATGGACAGCAATGAGCAGTTCTTC	CSGMDSNEQFF
few	TRBV23-1	17	TRBJ2-7	TRBD2	TGCGCCAGCAGTCAATGGAGGACCGGGACTAGCAACTACGAGCAGTACTTC	CASSQWRTGTSNYEQYF
once	TRBV11-1	14	TRBJ2-7	-	TGTGCCAGCAGCTTAGCGCTTTCGGCGAGTGAGCAGTACTTC	CASSLALSASEQYF
few	TRBV18	13	TRBJ1-1	-	TGTGCCAGCTCACCGGACCAGAACACTGAAGCTTTCTTT	CASSPDQNTEAFF
-	TRBV24-1	14	TRBJ2-2	-	TGTGCCACGCGATCGGACAGTGACACCGGGGAGCTGTTTTTT	CATRSDSDTGELFF
many	TRBV5-6	14	TRBJ1-2	-	TGTGCCAGCAGCCAGTTGGCCGGGGCCCATGGCTACACCTTC	CASSQLAGAHGYTF
many	TRBV7-9	15	TRBJ2-1	-	TGTGCCAGCAGCTTAAGGGACAAAACCGACAATGAGCAGTTCTTC	CASSLRDKTDNEQFF
-	TRBV11-1	14	TRBJ2-1	-	TGTGCCAGCAGCGCCCCTGGCGGGTCCAATGAGCAGTTCTTC	CASSAPGGSNEQFF
-	TRBV7-3	14	TRBJ2-5	TRBD2	TGTGCCAGCAGTCTTAGCGGGAGTGCAGAGACCCAGTACTTC	CASSLSGSAETQYF
-	TRBV29-1	15	TRBJ2-1	TRBD2	TGCAGCTCCTACGCCGGGACTAGCGGGAGCAATGAGCAGTTCTTC	CSSYAGTSGSNEQFF
many	TRBV28	15	TRBJ1-2	-	TGTGCCAGCATTGGGTGGGCAGATTTTAACTATGGCTACACCTTC	CASIGWADFNYGYTF
few	TRBV11-1	13	TRBJ1-4	-	TGTGCCAGCAGCCGAGGACAGAATGAAAAACTGTTTTTT	CASSRGQNEKLFF
many	TRBV6-1	16	TRBJ1-1	-	TGTGCCAGCAGTGAAGAGCAGGGGCGAATCGGCACTGAAGCTTTCTTT	CASSEEQGRIGTEAFF
few	TRBV5-1	15	TRBJ2-5	-	TGCGCCAGCAGCTTGGGGTCAGGTCCATCTGGGACCCAGTACTTC	CASSLGSGPSGTQYF
many	TRBV5-1	15	TRBJ2-5	-	TGCGCCAGCAGCTTGTCCGGGACTTCTAAAGAGACCCAGTACTTC	CASSLSGTSKETQYF
-	TRBV7-2	15	TRBJ2-1	TRBD2	TGTGCCAGCAGCTTTTTTAGCGGGATGGCTGGTGAGCAGTTCTTC	CASSFFSGMAGEQFF
few	TRBV29-1	14	TRBJ1-3	-	TGCAGCGCTGACTTAACAGGGTGGGGAAACACCATATATTTT	CSADLTGWGNTIYF
-	TRBV5-5	17	TRBJ2-7	TRBD2	TGTGCCAGCAGCCAGGGACTAGCGGGGAAATTACCCTACGAGCAGTACTTC	CASSQGLAGKLPYEQYF
many	TRBV29-1	12	TRBJ2-7	-	TGCAGCGTTGCCGACGGCTCCTACGAGCAGTACTTC	CSVADGSYEQYF
few	TRBV6-5	13	TRBJ1-5	-	TGTGCCAGCCAGGAGTCGGGAAATCAGCCCCAGCATTTT	CASQESGNQPQHF
few	TRBV5-5	15	TRBJ1-5	-	TGTGCCAGCAGCTTGGGCCGGTATAGCAATCAGCCCCAGCATTTT	CASSLGRYSNQPQHF
many	TRBV6-1	12	TRBJ2-1	-	TGTGCCAGCAGCGTCGAGGGGTATGAGCAGTTCTTC	CASSVEGYEQFF
few	TRBV19	13	TRBJ2-1	-	TGTGCCAGTAGTATAGGTCCACGTAGTGAGCAGTTCTTC	CASSIGPRSEQFF
few	TRBV7-2	14	TRBJ1-2	-	TGTGCCAGCAGCTTACTGGTGGGCCCTAGGGGCTACACCTTC	CASSLLVGPRGYTF
-	TRBV28	12	TRBJ1-2	-	TGTGCCGGAGCCAGGGGTAACTATGGCTACACCTTC	CAGARGNYGYTF
-	TRBV20-1	13	TRBJ2-5	-	TGCAGTGCTCGCAGGGACTTCGAAGAGACCCAGTACTTC	CSARRDFEETQYF
-	TRBV29-1	14	TRBJ2-3	TRBD1	TGCAGCGTTGGGCGACAGGGAAAGGGAGATACGCAGTATTTT	CSVGRQGKGDTQYF
many	TRBV11-2	16	TRBJ2-1	-	TGTGCCAGCAGCCCTCGAGGCGGAGCCTCCTACAATGAGCAGTTCTTC	CASSPRGGASYNEQFF
-	TRBV6-2/TRBV6-3	14	TRBJ2-1	-	TGTGCCAGCACCCCCCGGACGTTCTCCAATGAGCAGTTCTTC	CASTPRTFSNEQFF
many	TRBV7-9	15	TRBJ2-5	TRBD1	TGTGCCAGCAGCTCCTCAGGGGGCTCGGGGGAGACCCAGTACTTC	CASSSSGGSGETQYF
few	TRBV15	12	TRBJ2-3	-	TGTGCCACCAGCAGAGTCGGGAGTACGCAGTATTTT	CATSRVGSTQYF
few	TRBV6-1	14	TRBJ1-2	TRBD1	TGTGCCAGCAGTACCCGGACAGGGTACTATGGCTACACCTTC	CASSTRTGYYGYTF